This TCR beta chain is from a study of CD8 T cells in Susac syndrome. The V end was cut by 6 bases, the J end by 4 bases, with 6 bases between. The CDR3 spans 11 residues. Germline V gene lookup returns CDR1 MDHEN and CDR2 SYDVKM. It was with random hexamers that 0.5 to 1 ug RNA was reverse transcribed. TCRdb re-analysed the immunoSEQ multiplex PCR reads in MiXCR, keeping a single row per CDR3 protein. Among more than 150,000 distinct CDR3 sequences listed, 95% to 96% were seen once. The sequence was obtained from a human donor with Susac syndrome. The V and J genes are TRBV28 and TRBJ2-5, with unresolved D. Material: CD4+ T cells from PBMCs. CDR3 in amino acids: CASSRVETQYF. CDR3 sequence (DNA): TGTGCCAGCAGCCGAGTAGAGACCCAGTACTTC.